These 24 T cell receptor beta chains came from one sample sequenced in a study of CD8 T cells in Susac syndrome. An amount of RNA that ranged from roughly 0.5 to 1 ug was reverse transcribed with random hexamers. TCRdb re-analysed the immunoSEQ multiplex PCR reads in MiXCR, keeping a single row per CDR3 protein. The profile shows about 130,000 distinct CDR3 sequences, 90% to 95% of them singletons. Sequenced sample: CD4+ T cells from PBMCs. These receptors were obtained from a human donor in good health.

The chain joins TRBV29-1 to TRBJ1-2; 8 positions agree with TRBD1. CDR1 is SQVTM and CDR2 is ANQGSEA in the germline V gene. The CDR3 consists of 13 residues. Trimming took 0 bases from V and 7 from J; bases not matched to a gene: 4. The CDR3: CSVEDRGTGGYTF. Written as DNA, the CDR3 is TGCAGCGTTGAAGATCGAGGGACAGGTGGCTACACCTTC.

The chain uses TRBV19 and TRBJ1-1; TRBD1 matches 9 bases. The CDR3 loop spans 15 amino acids. Looked up from germline, CDR1 is LNHDA and CDR2 is SQIVND (reference sequence). Germline trimming cut 4 bases from V and 5 bases from J; bases unmatched to any gene: 8. The CDR3 is CASSKPGQGNTEAFF. In DNA, the CDR3 is TGTGCCAGTAGTAAGCCGGGACAGGGAAATACTGAAGCTTTCTTT.

The chain has TRBV6-2 or TRBV6-3 and TRBJ2-3; 10 nucleotides agree with TRBD1. The CDR3 runs 15 residues. From germline, CDR1 is MNHEY and CDR2 SVGEGT. J lost 5 bases, V lost 6 bases, and 8 bases had no gene match. In DNA form, the CDR3 reads TGTGCCAGCAGACGACAGGGGGCTCGGGTAGATACGCAGTATTTT. Protein sequence: CASRRQGARVDTQYF.

J is TRBJ2-2 and V is TRBV7-2; no firm D call. Trimming pared 2 bases from V and 7 bases from J, leaving 14 bases between. Germline loops: CDR1 SGHTA, CDR2 FQGNSA. The CDR3 length is 15 residues. The CDR3 spells CASSLSYSEGGELFF. The CDR3 region has the DNA TGTGCCAGCAGCTTAAGTTATTCGGAAGGCGGGGAGCTGTTTTTT.

The V gene is TRBV19, the J gene TRBJ2-1, with no clear D. V dropped 8 bases and J dropped 1 base, with 12 bases sitting between them. The CDR3 extends over 14 amino acids. The germline V gene has CDR1 LNHDA and CDR2 SQIVND (reference sequence). Written as DNA, the CDR3 is TGTGCCAGTGGGAAACAAGGATCCTACAATGAGCAGTTCTTC. Protein: CASGKQGSYNEQFF.

V and J are TRBV20-1 and TRBJ1-2; D ambiguous. CDR1 and CDR2 from the germline V gene are DFQATT and SNEGSKA (reference sequence). V was shortened by 0 bases and J by 5 bases, with 19 bases between the two germline ends. The CDR3 is 16 amino acids. This CDR3 is CSARDIRTRAAYGYTF. Written as DNA, the CDR3 is TGCAGTGCTAGAGATATCCGGACCCGGGCCGCTTATGGCTACACCTTC.

The chain combines TRBV10-3 with TRBJ2-1; 7 nucleotides agree with TRBD1. The CDR3 is made up of 12 amino acids. The junction had 2 bases not matched to a gene; V was cut back by 5 bases and J by 7 bases. Germline V gene lookup returns CDR1 ENHRY and CDR2 SYGVKD. The CDR3 DNA follows: TGTGCCATCAGTACACAGGGGAATGAGCAGTTCTTC. As protein: CAISTQGNEQFF.

The J gene is TRBJ1-5, the V gene TRBV3-1; TRBD1 agrees at 7 bases. CDR1 is LGHDT and CDR2 is YNNKEL in the germline V gene (reference sequence). Germline trimming cut 1 base from V and 6 bases from J; bases unmatched to any gene: 6. This CDR3 is 15 amino acids long. CDR3 nucleotide sequence: TGTGCCAGCAGCCAAGGGACAGGTGGTTCTCAGCCCCAGCATTTT. Translated: CASSQGTGGSQPQHF.

The chain's CDR3 is CASRTGGLNGANVLTF. The CDR3 DNA sequence: TGTGCCAGCAGGACAGGTGGACTTAATGGGGCCAACGTCCTGACTTTC. This chain joins TRBV2 and TRBJ2-6; D might be TRBD1 (6 bases). The germline CDR1 and CDR2 sequences are SNHLY and FYNNEI. The length of the CDR3 is 16 residues. V lost 6 bases and J lost 3, with 15 bases in between.

The gene calls are TRBV28 and TRBJ2-2; the D is unclear. Trimming took 8 bases from V and 8 from J, leaving 12 bases between them. Germline V gene sequence: CDR1 MDHEN, CDR2 SYDVKM. The length of the CDR3 is 12 residues. CDR3 nucleotides: TGTGCCAGCTTTGGAGTCCCTGGGGAGCTGTTTTTT. Translated, it gives CASFGVPGELFF.

The chain has TRBV3-1 and TRBJ2-7, with D hard to call. Germline lookup yields CDR1 LGHDT and CDR2 YNNKEL (reference sequence). The CDR3 length is 11 residues. V was shortened by 5 bases and J by 6 bases, with 8 bases between the two germline ends. The CDR3 nucleotides read TGTGCCAGCAGCGTTCTTACCGAGCAGTACTTC. It encodes CASSVLTEQYF.

The chain links TRBV24-1 to TRBJ1-4; D is undetermined. With 0 bases removed from V and 11 bases from J, the gap between germline ends came to 12 bases. Germline loops: CDR1 KGHDR, CDR2 SFDVKD. The CDR3 runs 14 residues. CDR3 in DNA: TGTGCCACCAGTGATTTGGCCAGCCCCGGGAAACTGTTTTTT. It codes for CATSDLASPGKLFF.

This chain joins TRBV7-8 and TRBJ2-2; D is possibly TRBD2 (6 bases). Germline CDR1 SGHVS, CDR2 FQNEAQ. Trimming removed 4 bases from V and 5 bases from J, with 11 bases in between. The CDR3 covers 14 residues. The DNA of the CDR3 is TGTGCCAGCAGCTCGGGACTTTGGACCGGGGAGCTGTTTTTT. This encodes CASSSGLWTGELFF.

The rearrangement joins TRBV2 to TRBJ2-3; TRBD2 agrees at 14 bases. CDR1 and CDR2 (germline): SNHLY, FYNNEI. The ends lost 5 bases at V and 5 bases at J; junction bases unmatched: 6. The CDR3 spans 16 residues. The CDR3 protein is CASSPGTSGSRDTQYF. The CDR3, as DNA: TGTGCCAGCAGTCCTGGGACTAGCGGGAGCCGAGATACGCAGTATTTT.

The chain uses TRBV5-6 and TRBJ2-6; D might be TRBD1 (6 bases). V was trimmed by 4 bases and J by 2 bases, leaving 13 bases between them. Germline V gives CDR1 SGHDT, CDR2 YYEEEE. The CDR3 consists of 16 residues. CDR3 nucleotides: TGTGCCAGCAGCGAGTACTGGACAGCTGGGGCCAACGTCCTGACTTTC. Translated, it gives CASSEYWTAGANVLTF.

The V and J genes are TRBV19 and TRBJ2-2; D gene unclear. Trimming shortened V by 1 base and J by 6 bases, and 6 bases separated the two germline ends. Germline V gives CDR1 LNHDA, CDR2 SQIVND (reference sequence). The CDR3 loop spans 13 amino acids. The CDR3 DNA sequence: TGTGCCAGTAGTATAGCCGCATCCGGGGAGCTGTTTTTT. The encoded protein is CASSIAASGELFF.

The chain employs TRBV6-2 or TRBV6-3 and TRBJ1-1, with unresolved D. Germline V gives CDR1 MNHEY, CDR2 SVGEGT. The germline V and J ends were trimmed by 7 bases and 3 bases, with 12 bases remaining between them. The CDR3 loop spans 13 amino acids. The CDR3 DNA is TGTGCCAGCACCCGGGAGGGCTACACTGAAGCTTTCTTT. Encoded protein: CASTREGYTEAFF.

The chain has TRBV7-2 and TRBJ1-1, with 7 bases matching TRBD1. J was trimmed by 5 bases and V by 7 bases; bases with no gene match: 13. Germline V gene lookup returns CDR1 SGHTA and CDR2 FQGNSA. There are 15 residues in the CDR3. DNA of the CDR3: TGTGCCAGCATGTCAAAAGGGGGCGCTTGGACTGAAGCTTTCTTT. As protein: CASMSKGGAWTEAFF.

V usage is TRBV16 and J usage is TRBJ2-7; 14 bases agree with TRBD2. V gave up 2 bases and J gave up 7 bases; unmatched junction bases: 10. The V gene's germline CDR1 is KGHSY and CDR2 FQNENV. CDR3 length: 17 amino acids. The CDR3 loop is CASSQTVPGLAGEEQYF. CDR3 DNA: TGTGCCAGCAGCCAAACCGTACCGGGACTAGCGGGAGAGGAGCAGTACTTC.

The chain uses TRBV6-5 and TRBJ2-7, with no clear D. This CDR3 has 11 amino acids. Deletions cut 6 bases from V and 3 bases from J, with 6 bases between. CDR1 and CDR2 (germline): MNHEY, SVGAGI. CDR3 in amino acids: CASRLGYEQYF. DNA for the CDR3: TGTGCCAGCAGACTGGGCTACGAGCAGTACTTC.

V usage is TRBV11-2 and J usage is TRBJ2-2; 8 positions agree with TRBD2. V dropped 6 bases and J dropped 5; count of bases not matched to a gene: 8. The CDR3 spans 15 residues. CDR1 is SGHAT, CDR2 FQNNGV, per germline. CDR3 DNA sequence: TGTGCCAGCAGAGTAGCGGGACCCGTGACCGGGGAGCTGTTTTTT. Protein product: CASRVAGPVTGELFF.

The rearrangement uses TRBV12-3 or TRBV12-4 and TRBJ2-2; D gene ambiguous. This CDR3 is built from 13 residues. Trimming pared 8 bases from V and 4 bases from J, leaving 11 bases between. CDR3 loop: CASDVRSTGELFF. The CDR3 DNA is TGTGCCAGCGACGTTCGCAGCACCGGGGAGCTGTTTTTT.

The rearrangement uses TRBV12-3 or TRBV12-4 and TRBJ2-7; D unclear. Trimming took off 5 bases at V and 5 bases at J, with 7 bases between the two ends. This CDR3 region has 11 residues. CDR3 residues: CASSLKDEQYF. The CDR3 DNA is TGTGCCAGCAGTCTCAAAGACGAGCAGTACTTC.

The chain has TRBV5-1 and TRBJ2-3, with 9 positions matching TRBD1. The CDR3 has 14 residues. J gave up 5 bases and V 5 bases, and 6 bases lay outside the gene matches. Germline-derived CDR1 and CDR2 are SGHRS and YFSETQ. CDR3 bases: TGCGCCAGCAGTTCGGGACAGGGAGGAGATACGCAGTATTTT. Protein product: CASSSGQGGDTQYF.